This T cell receptor beta chain is drawn from a study of shared clonotypes between healthy human individuals. This clone was found a few times. About 90 million PBMCs per unsorted sample were used for genomic DNA. Produced via immunoSEQ multiplex PCR; TCRdb's table is partial and in-frame only. The sample has approximately 470,000 clones; 81% are singletons. The trim removed 3 bases at V and 7 bases at J, leaving 6 bases unmatched. CDR1 is SGHTA, CDR2 FQGNSA, per germline. This CDR3 is built from 15 residues. The TCR sequence derives from a woman aged 35 to 49 in good health. Some clones in this sample may be carry-over from other donors' samples. The specimen sequenced was PBMCs. The rearrangement joins TRBV7-2 to TRBJ2-1; TRBD2 matches 10 bases. The CDR3 nucleotides read TGTGCCAGCAGCTTTTCACTAGCGGGAACGAATGAGCAGTTCTTC. Translation gives CASSFSLAGTNEQFF. Full variable domain (outside the CDR3, taken from reference TRBV7-2 and TRBJ2-1): GAGVSQSPSNKVTEKGKDVELRCDPISGHTALYWYRQSLGQGLEFLIYFQGNSAPDKSGLPSDRFSAERTGGSVSTLTIQRTQQEDSAVYLCASSFSLAGTNEQFFGPGTRLTVL.